This T cell receptor (beta chain) comes out of a study of T cell responses to AZD1222 COVID-19 vaccine. Findings of the study overall: Unmutated variant regions reportedly attract nearly half of all spike-specific TCRs.

With respect to this clone: Its antigen is undetermined.

This CDR3 spans 14 amino acids. V gave up 0 bases and J gave up 1 base, with 9 bases separating them. From germline, CDR1 is GTSNPN and CDR2 SVGIG (reference sequence). Sequencing used immunoSEQ multiplex PCR; TCRdb keeps in-frame clones, though not all of them. The top ten hold 15% to 20% of the sample, which has tens of thousands of clones, approximately 85% seen once. The J gene is TRBJ2-5, the V gene TRBV30, with D unresolved. This clonotype was sampled from an adult in good health. Sequencing used peripheral blood, obtained on day 0 of MenACWY control vaccination. CDR3 sequence (DNA): TGTGCCTGGAGTGTAATAGTACGCCAAGAGACCCAGTACTTC. It translates to CAWSVIVRQETQYF.